This T cell receptor (beta chain) was documented in a study of vaccination and CD4 T cells after COVID-19. Background on the study: Overlapping spike pools from SARS-CoV-2 and HCoV-NL63, HCoV-OC43 and HCoV-229E served as culture stimuli.

This clonotype was observed a handful of times. Its antigen is not identified. Indicated time point: late sampling 161 to 241 days after vaccination in a few convalescent patients. Specified treatment: approximately 9-day PBMC culture with coronavirus spike peptide pools or control peptides (ViraFEST assay). The dates of positive PCR tests extended from March through December 2020 and came before the US Alpha, Beta and Delta variants. On day 3 and again on day 7, fresh IL-2 medium was used to replace half the medium. The CDR3 has 14 amino acids. Germline CDR1 is DFQATT and CDR2 is SNEGSKA (reference sequence). Between the trimmed V and J ends, which lost 6 bases and 2 bases, there was a span of 13 bases. Sequencing of DNA taken from cultured CD4+ T cells relied on the Oncomine TCR Beta short-read assay. The genomic DNA was obtained from cultured CD4+ T cells by extraction with the QIAamp micro DNA kit. TCRdb re-derived calls from the PCR reads in MiXCR, one entry per CDR3 protein. The sample yields roughly 25,000 distinct CDR3 sequences, approximately 28% seen once.

The sample consisted of CD4+ T cells from blood, cultured in vitro, taken about 7 months after SARS-CoV-2 vaccination. The chain links TRBV20-1 to TRBJ2-2; D is uncertain. This clonotype originated in a human donor who had recovered from COVID-19. CDR3 residues: CSAKPPVNTGELFF. CDR3 sequence (DNA): TGCAGTGCCAAGCCCCCCGTTAACACCGGGGAGCTGTTTTTT.